A single sample is the source of the 24 T cell receptor beta chains below, sequenced in a study of T cell responses to AZD1222 COVID-19 vaccine. Sequencing was performed with immunoSEQ multiplex PCR; in TCRdb, only in-frame clones are kept and a portion is missing. The sample shows about 57,000 clones, 65% to 90% of them seen only once. The sample was peripheral blood, taken on day 0 of AZD1222 vaccination. Receptor source: an adult in good health.

This clone was detected only once. The genes are TRBV19 and TRBJ1-3; D is unclear. V lost 3 bases and J 3 bases, leaving 6 bases between the germline ends. This CDR3 has 13 amino acids. CDR1 is LNHDA, CDR2 SQIVND, per germline (reference sequence). This chain's CDR3 is CASSMAFGNTIYF. CDR3 DNA: TGTGCCAGTAGTATGGCTTTTGGAAACACCATATATTTT.

The V call is TRBV3-1 (or the pseudogene TRBV3-2), the J call TRBJ1-3, with a possible D match to TRBD1 (5 bases). CDR3 size: 16 residues. Germline lookup yields CDR1 LGHDT and CDR2 YNNKEL (reference sequence). V gave up 3 bases and J gave up 0 bases, with 12 bases separating them. The CDR3 sequence is CASSHYTGASGNTIYF. The CDR3 bases are TGTGCCAGCAGCCACTATACAGGAGCCTCTGGAAACACCATATATTTT.

The rearrangement links TRBV9 to TRBJ2-2; tentative D call: TRBD1 (5 bases). The CDR3 has 14 amino acids. Between the trimmed V and J ends, which lost 0 bases and 9 bases, there was a span of 12 bases. Per the germline V gene, CDR1 is SGDLS and CDR2 is YYNGEE. The CDR3 DNA follows: TGTGCCAGCAGCGTAGTAGGGGATTCGTGGGAGCTGTTTTTT. Translation: CASSVVGDSWELFF.

This clone was detected only once. The genes are TRBV5-4 and TRBJ2-1, with 16 bases that match TRBD2. This CDR3 comprises 17 residues. Trimming removed 3 bases from V and 6 bases from J; junction bases left unmatched: 6. Germline lookup yields CDR1 SGHNT and CDR2 YYREEE (reference sequence). The CDR3 protein is CASSSGLAGGLGNEQFF. CDR3 sequence (DNA): TGTGCCAGCAGCTCGGGACTAGCGGGGGGGCTGGGCAATGAGCAGTTCTTC.

The gene calls are TRBV7-9 and TRBJ2-1, with a tentative D call TRBD1 (6 bases). The CDR3 extends over 14 amino acids. Germline V gene sequence: CDR1 SEHNR, CDR2 FQNEAQ (reference sequence). V lost 0 bases to trimming and J lost 9 bases, with 12 bases between them. CDR3 DNA sequence: TGTGCCAGCAGCTTAGCGTTCCAGGGGAGTGAGCAGTTCTTC. Translating gives CASSLAFQGSEQFF.

The chain carries TRBV7-2 and TRBJ1-2; 10 positions agree with TRBD1. The CDR3 runs to 16 residues. Germline trimming cut 5 bases from V and 3 bases from J; bases unmatched to any gene: 9. The germline CDR1 and CDR2 sequences are SGHTA and FQGNSA. The DNA for the CDR3 is TGTGCCAGCAGCGCCCCCGGGACAGGGGTTTACTATGGCTACACCTTC. It encodes CASSAPGTGVYYGYTF.

The V and J genes are TRBV7-2 and TRBJ2-7; TRBD1 matches at 8 bases. There are 18 residues in the CDR3. Germline CDR1 is SGHTA and CDR2 is FQGNSA. J lost 3 bases, V lost 1 base, and 14 bases had no gene match. CDR3 loop: CASSLEAGGPLRGYEQYF. Written as DNA, the CDR3 is TGTGCCAGCAGCTTAGAGGCAGGGGGCCCGCTGCGAGGCTACGAGCAGTACTTC.

This chain joins TRBV19 and TRBJ2-5; 14 nucleotides match TRBD2. Germline-derived CDR1 and CDR2 are LNHDA and SQIVND (reference sequence). CDR3 length: 15 residues. The V gene end was trimmed by 3 bases and the J gene end by 4 bases; junction bases not matched to a gene: 1. The CDR3 protein is CASSMGLAGAETQYF. CDR3 DNA sequence: TGTGCCAGTAGTATGGGACTAGCGGGGGCAGAGACCCAGTACTTC.

This clone was counted a single time. V and J are TRBV21-1 and TRBJ2-2. TRBV21-1 is a pseudogene locus. This CDR3 comprises 18 residues. Here the CDR3 DNA reads TGTGCCAGCCCCTCCCCACCCGGGCCCTGCGCGAACACCGGGGAGCTGTTTTTT. Translation gives CASPSPPGPCANTGELFF.

The V gene is TRBV2, the J gene TRBJ1-2, with TRBD1 identical over 7 bases. The CDR3 has 16 residues. Germline-derived CDR1 and CDR2 are SNHLY and FYNNEI. V lost 4 bases and J lost 2; bases outside the gene matches: 10. CDR3 protein: CASSGLTGSINYGYTF. The CDR3 coding sequence is TGTGCCAGCAGTGGATTGACAGGGTCGATCAACTATGGCTACACCTTC. The full variable domain, with the rest looked up from reference TRBV2 and TRBJ1-2, is EPEVTQTPSHQVTQMGQEVILRCVPISNHLYFYWYRQILGQKVEFLVSFYNNEISEKSEIFDDQFSVERPDGSNFTLKIRSTKLEDSAMYFCASSGLTGSINYGYTFGSGTRLTVV.

This chain uses TRBV6-5 with TRBJ1-6; 7 bases line up with TRBD1. V trimming: 8 bases; J trimming: 7 bases; junction bases outside the gene matches: 11. The CDR3 sequence is 15 residues long. CDR1 MNHEY and CDR2 SVGAGI come from the germline V gene. This chain's CDR3 is CASSLDRNGNSPLHF. The CDR3 region has the DNA TGTGCCAGCTCGTTGGACAGGAATGGAAATTCACCCCTCCACTTT.

This sequence joins TRBV11-1 and TRBJ1-2; D call uncertain. Germline loops: CDR1 SGHAT, CDR2 FQDESV (reference sequence). The CDR3 is 15 residues long. The ends were cut back, 2 bases at V and 6 bases at J, with 16 bases in the middle. CDR3 sequence: CASSLSPTRKDGYTF. The CDR3 DNA is TGTGCCAGCAGCTTATCCCCGACACGGAAGGATGGCTACACCTTC.

This chain joins TRBV29-1 and TRBJ2-1; D gene unclear. Trimming cost V 7 bases and J 6 bases, with 10 bases left between them. CDR3 length equals 11 residues. Germline CDR1 SQVTM, CDR2 ANQGSEA. The CDR3 spells CSARRGNEQFF. CDR3 DNA: TGCAGCGCCCGGAGAGGCAATGAGCAGTTCTTC.

The rearrangement uses TRBV7-3 and TRBJ2-1; D gene uncertain. Per the germline V gene, CDR1 is SGHTA and CDR2 is FQGTGA. This CDR3 has 13 residues. Between the trimmed V and J ends, which lost 3 bases and 10 bases, there was a span of 13 bases. CDR3 DNA sequence: TGTGCCAGCAGCTTGTCCGAGGTTGGCGAGCAGTTCTTC. Translated, it gives CASSLSEVGEQFF. Variable domain in full (rest from reference TRBV7-3 and TRBJ2-1): GAGVSQTPSNKVTEKGKYVELRCDPISGHTALYWYRQSLGQGPEFLIYFQGTGAADDSGLPNDRFFAVRPEGSVSTLKIQRTERGDSAVYLCASSLSEVGEQFFGPGTRLTVL.

The V call is TRBV30, the J call TRBJ2-7, with TRBD1 identical over 7 bases. With V trimmed by 2 bases and J by 6 bases, 13 bases remained unmatched. The germline V gene encodes CDR1 GTSNPN and CDR2 SVGIG (reference sequence). CDR3 size: 15 residues. The CDR3 region has the DNA TGTGCCTGGAGTCGAACGGGACAGCTGTTTGGCGAGCAGTACTTC. Translation gives CAWSRTGQLFGEQYF. The full variable domain, its missing parts supplied by reference TRBV30 and TRBJ2-7, is SQTIHQWPATLVQPVGSPLSLECTVEGTSNPNLYWYRQAAGRGLQLLFYSVGIGQISSEVPQNLSASRPQDRQFILSSKKLLLSDSGFYLCAWSRTGQLFGEQYFGPGTRLTVT.

This clone was picked up one time. The chain couples TRBV28 to TRBJ1-4; 7 nucleotides agree with TRBD1. Trimming removed 5 bases from V and 4 bases from J; junction bases left unmatched: 7. The CDR3 covers 15 residues. The germline CDR1 and CDR2 sequences are MDHEN and SYDVKM. For the CDR3, the DNA is TGTGCCAGCAGTGTAACGGGACAGCTTAATGAAAAACTGTTTTTT. This translates into CASSVTGQLNEKLFF. The full variable domain, completed using reference TRBV28 and TRBJ1-4, is DVKVTQSSRYLVKRTGEKVFLECVQDMDHENMFWYRQDPGLGLRLIYFSYDVKMKEKGDIPEGYSVSREKKERFSLILESASTNQTSMYLCASSVTGQLNEKLFFGSGTQLSVL.

The chain joins TRBV4-1 to TRBJ1-2; TRBD1 matches 8 bases. V dropped 1 base and J dropped 8; count of bases not matched to a gene: 6. The CDR3 consists of 14 residues. The V gene's germline CDR1 is MGHRA and CDR2 YSYEKL. The CDR3 spells CASSQGGQGRGYTF. CDR3 DNA sequence: TGCGCCAGCAGCCAAGGTGGACAGGGCCGCGGCTACACCTTC.

Here the CDR3 reads CASSLGMWGLTEAFF. CDR3 nucleotide sequence: TGTGCCAGCAGCCTTGGCATGTGGGGTCTCACTGAAGCTTTCTTT. V is TRBV5-5 and J is TRBJ1-1; no clear D gene. The CDR3 totals 15 residues. Germline V gene lookup returns CDR1 SGHKS and CDR2 YYEKEE (reference sequence). Deletions cut 4 bases from V and 4 bases from J, with 17 bases between.

The gene calls are TRBV3-1 (or the pseudogene TRBV3-2) and TRBJ1-1; no firm D call. The CDR3 is made up of 15 amino acids. The germline CDR1 and CDR2 sequences are LGHDT and YNNKEL (reference sequence). Trimming took off 1 base at V and 5 bases at J, with 14 bases between the two ends. The DNA for the CDR3 is TGTGCCAGCAGCCAAGTGCGACGGGGAGGGACTGAAGCTTTCTTT. Protein: CASSQVRRGGTEAFF.

The gene calls are TRBV5-1 and TRBJ1-3; 9 bases match TRBD1. With V trimmed by 4 bases and J by 2 bases, 4 bases remained unmatched. This CDR3 has 15 residues. The germline gives CDR1 SGHRS, CDR2 YFSETQ. The chain's CDR3 is CASSTGTGTGNTIYF. The CDR3 DNA sequence: TGCGCCAGCAGCACCGGGACAGGGACTGGAAACACCATATATTTT.

Only one count was recorded for this clone. CDR3 nucleotides: TGCGCCAGCAGCTTGGGACCCAGCGCCTACGAGCAGTACTTC. Translated, it gives CASSLGPSAYEQYF. The chain employs TRBV5-1 and TRBJ2-7; D is ambiguous. The CDR3 extends over 14 amino acids. V lost 0 bases to trimming and J lost 2 bases, with 9 bases between them. The germline V gene has CDR1 SGHRS and CDR2 YFSETQ.

V gene TRBV6-5 combines with J gene TRBJ2-2; 11 bases align to TRBD1. In germline, CDR1 is MNHEY, CDR2 SVGAGI. The CDR3 sequence is 14 residues long. V gave up 10 bases and J gave up 4 bases; unmatched junction bases: 5. DNA of the CDR3: TGTGCCACGCCAGGACAGGGGGCCACCGGGGAGCTGTTTTTT. It translates to CATPGQGATGELFF.

The V and J genes are TRBV4-2 and TRBJ1-1; the match to TRBD1 covers 10 bases. CDR1 LGHNA and CDR2 YNFKEQ come from the germline V gene. Trimming took 4 bases from V and 7 from J; bases not matched to a gene: 3. The CDR3 totals 13 residues. This chain's CDR3 is CASSRDRGYEAFF. DNA of the CDR3: TGTGCCAGCAGCCGGGACAGGGGCTATGAAGCTTTCTTT.

V is TRBV6-5 and J is TRBJ1-4; tentatively, D is TRBD1 (5 bases). Looked up from germline, CDR1 is MNHEY and CDR2 is SVGAGI. This CDR3 comprises 14 residues. V dropped 6 bases and J dropped 5 bases, with 13 bases sitting between them. Here the CDR3 reads CASSHDSSNEKLFF. The CDR3 DNA follows: TGTGCCAGCAGCCATGACAGCTCCAATGAAAAACTGTTTTTT.